This T cell receptor beta chain appears in the sequencing data of a study of blood T cells in healthy people across ages. This CDR3 has 18 residues. Germline V gene data show CDR1 as DFQATT and CDR2 as SNEGSKA (reference sequence). V lost 1 base, J lost 2 bases, and 7 bases stayed unmatched. This clonotype came up a few times. There were healthy Caucasian individuals from Russia, aged about 6 to 95, serving as donors. It was with a sample-barcoded 5' primer and a J-beta primer mix that a second PCR of about 6 to 12 cycles was run. TCRdb re-called the 5' RACE reads with MiXCR, one entry per CDR3 protein. The sample lists roughly 1,500,000 distinct CDR3 sequences; approximately 32% were seen once.

The sequenced sample was blood. The origin of this receptor is a woman under 40 in good health. J is TRBJ2-1 and V is TRBV20-1, with 14 nucleotides matching TRBD2. The CDR3 nucleotides read TGCAGTGCTAGAGGGACTAGCGGGGGGACGTTACCCTACAATGAGCAGTTCTTC. Translated: CSARGTSGGTLPYNEQFF.